A selection of T cell receptor beta chains follows, all from one sample in a study of blood T cell repertoires in COVID-19. Repertoires were generated with immunoSEQ multiplex PCR, while TCRdb's copy carries only in-frame clones and drops some. The profile shows about 90,000 clones, about 85% of them singletons. The sample was peripheral blood. The receptors stem from a woman between 65 and 79 years old with active or convalescent COVID-19. The CDR3 runs from the conserved cysteine through the conserved F or W. A D gene is named only where the DNA matches it firmly. Clone size is shown for a subset of rows, as once, few, many or a class of expanded clone.

abundance: -; d_gene: TRBD2; v_gene: TRBV4-1; j_gene: TRBJ2-5; CDR3aa: CASSGSGTKETQYF; CDR3nt: TGCGCCAGCAGCGGGTCCGGGACTAAAGAGACCCAGTACTTC
abundance: few; d_gene: -; v_gene: TRBV7-9; j_gene: TRBJ2-7; CDR3aa: CASRNNALQGGYEQYF; CDR3nt: TGTGCCAGCAGAAATAATGCGTTACAGGGCGGGTACGAGCAGTACTTC
abundance: -; d_gene: TRBD1; v_gene: TRBV11-2; j_gene: TRBJ2-7; CDR3aa: CASRSVRDRAYEQYF; CDR3nt: TGTGCCAGCAGATCGGTCCGGGACAGGGCTTACGAGCAGTACTTC
abundance: few; d_gene: -; v_gene: TRBV5-4; j_gene: TRBJ1-2; CDR3aa: CASSLEPQENYGYTF; CDR3nt: TGTGCCAGCAGCTTGGAGCCGCAGGAAAACTATGGCTACACCTTC
abundance: -; d_gene: TRBD2; v_gene: TRBV4-2; j_gene: TRBJ2-3; CDR3aa: CASSQDAGTSGGADTQYF; CDR3nt: TGTGCCAGCAGCCAAGATGCCGGGACTAGCGGGGGGGCAGATACGCAGTATTTT
abundance: -; d_gene: -; v_gene: TRBV2; j_gene: TRBJ2-7; CDR3aa: CASSTGTYEQYF; CDR3nt: TGTGCCAGCAGTACGGGGACCTACGAGCAGTACTTC
abundance: -; d_gene: TRBD1; v_gene: TRBV11-2; j_gene: TRBJ1-2; CDR3aa: CASSKEGAWGYTF; CDR3nt: TGTGCCAGCAGCAAGGAGGGGGCATGGGGCTACACCTTC
abundance: -; d_gene: -; v_gene: TRBV6-5; j_gene: TRBJ2-3; CDR3aa: CASKIRYDTDTQYF; CDR3nt: TGTGCCAGCAAGATACGCTATGACACAGATACGCAGTATTTT
abundance: many; d_gene: -; v_gene: TRBV4-2; j_gene: TRBJ2-5; CDR3aa: CASSQGWGEETQYF; CDR3nt: TGTGCCAGCAGCCAAGGCTGGGGCGAGGAGACCCAGTACTTC
abundance: -; d_gene: TRBD1; v_gene: TRBV27; j_gene: TRBJ1-4; CDR3aa: CASRKGTGLGGLFF; CDR3nt: TGTGCCAGCAGGAAGGGGACAGGGTTAGGTGGACTGTTTTTT
abundance: -; d_gene: -; v_gene: TRBV18; j_gene: TRBJ2-3; CDR3aa: CASSPLAGTDTQYF; CDR3nt: TGTGCCAGCTCACCCCTAGCTGGCACAGATACGCAGTATTTT
abundance: -; d_gene: -; v_gene: TRBV5-1; j_gene: TRBJ1-4; CDR3aa: CASSFQGATNEKLFF; CDR3nt: TGCGCCAGCAGCTTCCAGGGCGCAACTAATGAAAAACTGTTTTTT
abundance: -; d_gene: -; v_gene: TRBV5-5; j_gene: TRBJ1-1; CDR3aa: CASSLEGTSEAFF; CDR3nt: TGTGCCAGCAGCTTGGAAGGGACAAGTGAAGCTTTCTTT
abundance: -; d_gene: TRBD2; v_gene: TRBV5-1; j_gene: TRBJ2-5; CDR3aa: CASSGSGGIGETQYF; CDR3nt: TGCGCCAGCAGCGGCAGCGGGGGGATAGGAGAGACCCAGTACTTC
abundance: few; d_gene: -; v_gene: TRBV29-1; j_gene: TRBJ2-7; CDR3aa: CSAGGSEQYF; CDR3nt: TGCAGCGCTGGAGGGTCCGAGCAGTACTTC
abundance: -; d_gene: -; v_gene: TRBV10-2; j_gene: TRBJ1-6; CDR3aa: CASRQGTNSPLHF; CDR3nt: TGCGCCAGCCGTCAGGGGACGAATTCACCCCTCCACTTT
abundance: -; d_gene: -; v_gene: TRBV2; j_gene: TRBJ1-1; CDR3aa: CASSEAWRNTEAFF; CDR3nt: TGTGCCAGCAGTGAAGCCTGGAGGAACACTGAAGCTTTCTTT
abundance: -; d_gene: TRBD1; v_gene: TRBV7-2; j_gene: TRBJ2-1; CDR3aa: CASSLGTGAKRNEQFF; CDR3nt: TGTGCCAGCAGCTTAGGTACAGGGGCGAAAAGAAATGAGCAGTTCTTC
abundance: -; d_gene: -; v_gene: TRBV6-5; j_gene: TRBJ1-1; CDR3aa: CASRQNTEAFF; CDR3nt: TGTGCCAGCAGACAGAACACTGAAGCTTTCTTT
abundance: -; d_gene: TRBD1; v_gene: TRBV10-2; j_gene: TRBJ2-1; CDR3aa: CASRSTGQGANGQFF; CDR3nt: TGCGCCAGCAGATCCACGGGACAGGGGGCAAATGGGCAGTTCTTC
abundance: -; d_gene: -; v_gene: TRBV13; j_gene: TRBJ2-1; CDR3aa: CASSSRQLSYNEQFF; CDR3nt: TGTGCCAGCAGCTCCAGACAGCTCTCCTACAATGAGCAGTTCTTC
abundance: -; d_gene: -; v_gene: TRBV5-4; j_gene: TRBJ2-1; CDR3aa: CASSPDIHRDEQFF; CDR3nt: TGTGCCAGCAGCCCAGATATACACAGGGACGAGCAGTTCTTC
abundance: -; d_gene: -; v_gene: TRBV7-9; j_gene: TRBJ1-1; CDR3aa: CASSIRTGMNTEAFF; CDR3nt: TGTGCCAGCAGCATCCGGACGGGAATGAACACTGAAGCTTTCTTT
abundance: once; d_gene: -; v_gene: TRBV18; j_gene: TRBJ1-6; CDR3aa: CASSPRQESSYNSPLHF; CDR3nt: TGTGCCAGCTCACCGAGACAGGAAAGCTCCTATAATTCACCCCTCCACTTT
abundance: once; d_gene: TRBD1; v_gene: TRBV7-2; j_gene: TRBJ1-2; CDR3aa: CASSLGQGAAYGYTF; CDR3nt: TGTGCCAGCAGCCTTGGACAGGGAGCGGCCTATGGCTACACCTTC
abundance: -; d_gene: TRBD1; v_gene: TRBV10-3; j_gene: TRBJ1-5; CDR3aa: CAISESDRANQPQHF; CDR3nt: TGTGCCATCAGTGAGTCGGACAGGGCCAATCAGCCCCAGCATTTT
abundance: -; d_gene: -; v_gene: TRBV5-1; j_gene: TRBJ2-5; CDR3aa: CASSLGFGVSQETQYF; CDR3nt: TGCGCCAGCAGTCTTGGGTTCGGGGTATCTCAAGAGACCCAGTACTTC
abundance: -; d_gene: TRBD1; v_gene: TRBV5-1; j_gene: TRBJ1-6; CDR3aa: CASSHRDRTNSPLHF; CDR3nt: TGCGCCAGCAGCCACCGGGACAGGACAAATTCACCCCTCCACTTT
abundance: -; d_gene: -; v_gene: TRBV21-1; j_gene: TRBJ2-3; CDR3aa: CASSRTTSGATDTQYF; CDR3nt: TGTGCCAGCAGCAGAACGACTAGCGGGGCGACAGATACGCAGTATTTT
abundance: -; d_gene: -; v_gene: TRBV6-5; j_gene: TRBJ1-4; CDR3aa: CASIQQLSNEKLFF; CDR3nt: TGTGCCAGCATCCAACAGCTCTCAAATGAAAAACTGTTTTTT
abundance: -; d_gene: -; v_gene: TRBV13; j_gene: TRBJ1-1; CDR3aa: CASSFVWQGAFF; CDR3nt: TGTGCCAGCAGCTTTGTCTGGCAGGGAGCTTTCTTT
abundance: -; d_gene: TRBD1; v_gene: TRBV2; j_gene: TRBJ2-7; CDR3aa: CASTGTGDYEQYF; CDR3nt: TGTGCCAGCACGGGGACAGGGGACTACGAGCAGTACTTC
abundance: -; d_gene: TRBD2; v_gene: TRBV30; j_gene: TRBJ2-7; CDR3aa: CALGGLAGVFYEQYF; CDR3nt: TGTGCCCTAGGGGGACTAGCGGGGGTTTTCTACGAGCAGTACTTC
abundance: -; d_gene: TRBD1; v_gene: TRBV15; j_gene: TRBJ1-3; CDR3aa: CATSRDRGSGNTIYF; CDR3nt: TGTGCCACCAGCAGGGACAGGGGATCCGGAAACACCATATATTTT
abundance: -; d_gene: TRBD1; v_gene: TRBV7-9; j_gene: TRBJ1-2; CDR3aa: CASSPRTGTYGYTF; CDR3nt: TGTGCCAGCAGCCCGCGGACAGGAACCTATGGCTACACCTTC
abundance: -; d_gene: -; v_gene: TRBV6-2/TRBV6-3; j_gene: TRBJ1-2; CDR3aa: CASSLDSYGYTF; CDR3nt: TGTGCCAGCAGCCTAGACAGCTATGGCTACACCTTC
abundance: -; d_gene: -; v_gene: TRBV18; j_gene: TRBJ2-5; CDR3aa: CASSPSRGNQETQYF; CDR3nt: TGTGCCAGCTCACCCAGCCGCGGGAACCAAGAGACCCAGTACTTC
abundance: -; d_gene: TRBD1; v_gene: TRBV11-2; j_gene: TRBJ1-5; CDR3aa: CASSTGGRQPQHF; CDR3nt: TGTGCCAGCAGTACAGGGGGCCGTCAGCCCCAGCATTTT
abundance: -; d_gene: TRBD1; v_gene: TRBV5-1; j_gene: TRBJ2-5; CDR3aa: CASSLVPGGETQYF; CDR3nt: TGCGCCAGCAGCTTGGTCCCAGGGGGCGAGACCCAGTACTTC
abundance: -; d_gene: -; v_gene: TRBV15; j_gene: TRBJ2-3; CDR3aa: CATSRLTGYIGDTQYF; CDR3nt: TGTGCCACCAGCAGACTAACAGGTTATATCGGAGATACGCAGTATTTT
abundance: -; d_gene: -; v_gene: TRBV7-9; j_gene: TRBJ2-5; CDR3aa: CASSLDRVQETQYF; CDR3nt: TGTGCCAGCAGCTTAGACAGGGTACAAGAGACCCAGTACTTC
abundance: once; d_gene: -; v_gene: TRBV18; j_gene: TRBJ1-1; CDR3aa: CASSILQGAEAFF; CDR3nt: TGTGCCAGCTCAATCTTACAGGGAGCTGAAGCTTTCTTT
abundance: -; d_gene: -; v_gene: TRBV19; j_gene: TRBJ2-1; CDR3aa: CASSLDRRGSDEQFF; CDR3nt: TGTGCCAGTAGTCTGGACAGGAGGGGGTCCGATGAGCAGTTCTTC
abundance: -; d_gene: -; v_gene: TRBV29-1; j_gene: TRBJ2-7; CDR3aa: CSVTTGSEQYF; CDR3nt: TGCAGCGTTACCACAGGGTCCGAGCAGTACTTC
abundance: few; d_gene: -; v_gene: TRBV19; j_gene: TRBJ1-5; CDR3aa: CASSIESNQPQHF; CDR3nt: TGTGCCAGTAGTATTGAGAGCAATCAGCCCCAGCATTTT